Sequencing of this T cell receptor (beta chain) was carried out in a study of PD-1 blockade in classical Hodgkin lymphoma. All patients experienced relapse after autologous stem cell transplantation, and brentuximab vedotin exposure was variable. Thawed PBMCs underwent magnetic negative selection to yield purified CD4+ T cells. This clone came up once. Its specificity is unknown. Study observations and caveats: CD4+ TCR diversity rose significantly by C4D1, and CD8+ TCR diversity did not.

Sequencing used immunoSEQ multiplex PCR; TCRdb keeps in-frame clones, though not all of them. The repertoire consists of just under 30,000 clones, with over 75% occurring once and the leading ten covering about 2.3%. Germline V gives CDR1 KGHSH, CDR2 LQKENI. This CDR3 region has 13 residues. Trimming shortened V by 5 bases and J by 6 bases, and 10 bases separated the two germline ends. The sample here was CD4+ T cells from blood, taken at baseline. This clonotype originated in a human donor with classical Hodgkin lymphoma. V and J are TRBV18 and TRBJ2-2; D perhaps matches TRBD1 (6 bases). In DNA, the CDR3 is TGTGCCAGCTCATCTGACAGGTCCGGGGAGCTGTTTTTT. Residues: CASSSDRSGELFF. The variable domain in full, completed from reference TRBV18 and TRBJ2-2, reads NAGVMQNPRHLVRRRGQEARLRCSPMKGHSHVYWYRQLPEEGLKFMVYLQKENIIDESGMPKERFSAEFPKEGPSILRIQQVVRGDSAAYFCASSSDRSGELFFGEGSRLTVL.